The T cell receptor beta chain under discussion was sequenced for a study of shared clonotypes between healthy human individuals. Points from the study as a whole: Since donors were few, the genetic and exposure-history diversity represented was limited.

CCR7-negative CD45RA+ TemRA cells were pooled with CD45RO+ cells for CD8 memory. To note about this clone: Its antigen is as yet unknown.

The assay was immunoSEQ multiplex PCR, and TCRdb's table has in-frame clones only and misses some. This table has more than 90,000 clones, 67% appearing once. The specimen was memory CD8+ T cells sorted from blood. The subset was: CD45RO+ cells pooled with CCR7-negative TemRA cells. The clonotype comes from a man aged 25 to 40 in good health.

CDR3 sequence: CASSEPGTGSTQAFF. CDR3 sequence (DNA): TGTGCCAGCAGTGAACCCGGGACAGGGTCGACCCAAGCTTTCTTT. V usage is TRBV6-1 and J usage is TRBJ1-1; 9 nucleotides match TRBD1. This CDR3 is 15 amino acids long. Germline V gene lookup returns CDR1 MNHNS and CDR2 SASEGT. The V and J ends lost 2 bases and 9 bases, in that order; junction bases with no gene match: 10.